These 21 T cell receptor beta chains share one sample of origin, sequenced in a study of T-cell memory formation after mild COVID-19. TCRdb analysed the 5' RACE reads with MiXCR anew, one entry per CDR3 protein. The repertoire has about 110,000 distinct CDR3 sequences, roughly a sixth of them found once; the top ten carry around 5.5%. Sequenced sample: PBMCs or a T cell subset sorted from them (not recorded which). All receptors come from a man younger than 30 who had mild COVID-19 (a few samples of this study predate the infection). Cell type and time point are not known.

The chain links TRBV5-1 to TRBJ1-2; possible D gene TRBD1, 6 bases. Germline assignment: CDR1 SGHRS and CDR2 YFSETQ. The CDR3 runs to 14 residues. The V end was cut by 3 bases, the J end by 7 bases, with 16 bases between. The CDR3 coding sequence is TGCGCCAGCAGCTACCAAGGGGGTGAGGGTGGCTACACCTTC. Translated, it gives CASSYQGGEGGYTF.

This clonotype was detected a few times. J is TRBJ2-3 and V is TRBV7-3; TRBD2 agrees at 10 bases. V was pared by 5 bases and J by 2 bases, with 4 bases of the junction left unmatched. Germline V lookup: CDR1 SGHTA, CDR2 FQGTGA. CDR3 length: 15 residues. DNA of the CDR3: TGTGCCAGCAGCCCCGGGACTAGCGACACAGATACGCAGTATTTT. Its protein is CASSPGTSDTDTQYF.

The gene calls are TRBV23-1 and TRBJ2-7, with no clear D. TRBV23-1 is an open reading frame whose function is uncertain. CDR3 size: 12 residues. Trimming cost V 5 bases and J 3 bases, with 8 bases left between them. The CDR3 nucleotides are TGCGCCAGCAGTTTCGCCGGCTACGAGCAGTACGTC. Protein sequence: CASSFAGYEQYV.

This clonotype came up a few times. The V gene is TRBV20-1, the J gene TRBJ2-5; 12 nucleotides align to TRBD2. The germline gives CDR1 DFQATT, CDR2 SNEGSKA (reference sequence). The CDR3 spans 16 residues. V was pared by 2 bases and J by 5 bases, with 9 bases of the junction left unmatched. The CDR3 sequence: CSARSGLAGFGETQYF. The DNA for the CDR3 is TGCAGTGCTAGATCAGGACTAGCGGGGTTTGGGGAGACCCAGTACTTC.

This chain uses TRBV11-3 with TRBJ2-2; perhaps TRBD2 as D (5 bases). Germline values: CDR1 SGHNT, CDR2 YENEEA. Trimming took 1 base from V and 5 from J, leaving 14 bases between them. The CDR3 length is 16 residues. DNA for the CDR3: TGTGCCAGCAGCTTAGTGACGGGGAGCCCTACCGGGGAGCTGTTTTTT. Protein sequence: CASSLVTGSPTGELFF.

This clonotype was detected many times. J is TRBJ2-3 and V is TRBV5-4; 10 bases are a match to TRBD2. Trimming at V came to 0 bases and at J to 1 base, leaving 5 bases not matched to a gene. The CDR3 consists of 17 residues. Germline CDR1 SGHNT, CDR2 YYREEE (reference sequence). Here the CDR3 reads CASSLAAGTSGTDTQYF. The CDR3 bases are TGTGCCAGCAGCTTGGCCGCAGGGACTAGCGGCACAGATACGCAGTATTTT.

The genes are TRBV20-1 and TRBJ2-2; 8 bases are shared with TRBD1. Trimming removed 0 bases from V and 8 bases from J; junction bases left unmatched: 8. In germline, CDR1 is DFQATT, CDR2 SNEGSKA (reference sequence). This CDR3 is built from 15 residues. The CDR3 coding sequence is TGCAGTGCTAGAGATCCCAGGACAGGGTTGGGGGAGCTGTTTTTT. Its translation is CSARDPRTGLGELFF.

This clonotype has just a few counts. The chain uses TRBV4-3 and TRBJ2-1, with a weak D call TRBD1 (5 bases). Germline V gives CDR1 LGHNA, CDR2 YSLEER. The CDR3 covers 13 residues. Trimming took off 5 bases at V and 9 bases at J, with 14 bases between the two ends. The CDR3 spells CASSSDLQGEQFF. The DNA of the CDR3 is TGCGCCAGCAGCTCGGACCTTCAGGGTGAGCAGTTCTTC.

The rearrangement joins TRBV30 to TRBJ2-5; either TRBD1 or TRBD2 may fit D (5 bases each). Trimming stripped 3 bases from V and 7 bases from J, with 15 bases between. This CDR3 region has 13 residues. The V gene's germline CDR1 is GTSNPN and CDR2 SVGIG (reference sequence). In DNA form, the CDR3 reads TGTGCCTGGAGCAAGGGGACCAAAGGGACCCAGTACTTC. It encodes CAWSKGTKGTQYF.

This clonotype was seen more than once but under ten times. The chain combines TRBV4-1 with TRBJ2-1; possibly TRBD2 for D (6 bases). Germline V gene lookup returns CDR1 MGHRA and CDR2 YSYEKL. Between the trimmed V and J ends, which lost 6 bases and 7 bases, there was a span of 19 bases. The CDR3 runs 15 residues. CDR3 DNA sequence: TGCGCCAGCAGGGCATACTCCGGGACTCTGAATGAGCAGTTCTTC. Translated: CASRAYSGTLNEQFF.

This clonotype was seen a few times. The rearrangement links TRBV5-6 to TRBJ2-6, with a possible D match to TRBD2 (6 bases). CDR1 and CDR2 from the germline V gene are SGHDT and YYEEEE. This CDR3 spans 14 amino acids. Trimming pared 0 bases from V and 14 bases from J, leaving 15 bases between. The CDR3 nucleotides read TGTGCCAGCAGCTTGGGCGGGGCGCCCGGGTTCCTGACTTTC. Translated: CASSLGGAPGFLTF. Together with reference TRBV5-6 and TRBJ2-6, the CDR3 gives the full variable domain: DAGVTQSPTHLIKTRGQQVTLRCSPKSGHDTVSWYQQALGQGPQFIFQYYEEEERQRGNFPDRFSGHQFPNYSSELNVNALLLGDSALYLCASSLGGAPGFLTFGAGSRLTVL.

This clonotype was seen a handful of times. The gene calls are TRBV5-1 and TRBJ1-2; D ambiguous. V gave up 7 bases and J gave up 7 bases, with 32 bases separating them. CDR3 length: 18 residues. The germline V gene has CDR1 SGHRS and CDR2 YFSETQ. The CDR3 DNA sequence: TGCGCCAGCCAACCATCCTGGACTCTTCGCCGGCGGTCGTTTGGCTACACCTTC. Amino acids: CASQPSWTLRRRSFGYTF.

This chain links TRBV4-3 with TRBJ2-7; 10 bases are shared with TRBD2. Germline V gives CDR1 LGHNA, CDR2 YSLEER. The length of the CDR3 is 15 residues. The ends lost 0 bases at V and 2 bases at J; junction bases unmatched: 1. The CDR3 bases are TGCGCCAGCAGCCAAGACAGCGGGGGGGCCTACGAGCAGTACTTC. Its protein product is CASSQDSGGAYEQYF.

V gene TRBV5-1 combines with J gene TRBJ1-1; maybe TRBD1 (5 bases). Germline loops: CDR1 SGHRS, CDR2 YFSETQ. This CDR3 comprises 15 residues. Trimming removed 0 bases at V and 1 base at J, with 10 bases between. DNA of the CDR3: TGCGCCAGCAGCTTGGGGGCAGGGCCGAACACTGAAGCTTTCTTT. Amino acids: CASSLGAGPNTEAFF.

The rearrangement joins TRBV7-2 to TRBJ2-2; TRBD2 aligns across 9 bases. In germline, CDR1 is SGHTA, CDR2 FQGNSA. The trim removed 6 bases at V and 5 bases at J, leaving 4 bases unmatched. The CDR3 is made up of 14 amino acids. Written as DNA, the CDR3 is TGTGCCAGCAGTCTAGCGGGGCGGACCGGGGAGCTGTTTTTT. This translates into CASSLAGRTGELFF.

This clonotype was seen only a few times. The chain carries TRBV14 and TRBJ2-3; D possibly corresponds to TRBD2 (5 bases). V lost 7 bases, J lost 4 bases, and 15 bases lay in between. Looked up from germline, CDR1 is SGHDN and CDR2 is FVKESK. The CDR3 consists of 14 residues. In DNA form, the CDR3 reads TGTGCCAGCAACCGCGGAGCGGTGCCAGATACGCAGTATTTT. Translation: CASNRGAVPDTQYF. Complete variable domain (other parts from reference TRBV14 and TRBJ2-3): EAGVTQFPSHSVIEKGQTVTLRCDPISGHDNLYWYRRVMGKEIKFLLHFVKESKQDESGMPNNRFLAERTGGTYSTLKVQPAELEDSGVYFCASNRGAVPDTQYFGPGTRLTVL.

This clonotype occurred once. This sequence joins TRBV5-1 and TRBJ2-5; D possibly matches TRBD1 or TRBD2 (5 bases each). V lost 4 bases, J lost 4 bases, and 17 bases lay in between. The CDR3 runs to 15 residues. Looked up from germline, CDR1 is SGHRS and CDR2 is YFSETQ. The CDR3 DNA reads TGCGCCAGCAGCCCCCGGACGGGGCCTGGAGAGACCCAGTACTTC. Protein product: CASSPRTGPGETQYF.

The V and J genes are TRBV20-1 and TRBJ2-2; D is unresolved. From germline, CDR1 is DFQATT and CDR2 SNEGSKA (reference sequence). CDR3 length: 12 amino acids. V was clipped by 5 bases and J by 6 bases, with 10 bases between them. The CDR3 region is CSAPRPSGELFF. Here the CDR3 DNA reads TGCAGTGCTCCAAGGCCGTCCGGGGAGCTGTTTTTT.

This chain connects TRBV20-1 to TRBJ1-1; D possibly corresponds to TRBD1 (5 bases). The CDR3 has 16 amino acids. V was clipped by 3 bases and J by 4 bases, with 21 bases between them. The germline V gene encodes CDR1 DFQATT and CDR2 SNEGSKA (reference sequence). CDR3 DNA: TGCAGTGCTAGTTACCCTCTCGGGGGGGGGTTCACTGAAGCTTTCTTT. It specifies CSASYPLGGGFTEAFF.

CDR3 sequence (DNA): TGTGCCAGCAGTAGGGACGCATATAGCAATCAGCCCCAGCATTTT. Its protein product is CASSRDAYSNQPQHF. The V gene is TRBV6-2 or TRBV6-3, the J gene TRBJ1-5; tentatively, D is TRBD1 (5 bases). Germline V gene sequence: CDR1 MNHEY, CDR2 SVGEGT. The CDR3 sequence is 15 residues long. V was cut by 5 bases and J by 0 bases, with 11 bases left in between.

This clonotype was observed a few times. The V call is TRBV20-1, the J call TRBJ2-1, with D possibly called TRBD1 or TRBD2 (5 bases each). V lost 3 bases, J lost 7 bases, and 10 bases lay in between. The CDR3 consists of 12 residues. The germline V gene encodes CDR1 DFQATT and CDR2 SNEGSKA (reference sequence). CDR3 protein: CSASGAANEQFF. CDR3 DNA: TGCAGTGCTAGCGGGGCCGCAAATGAGCAGTTCTTC.